This note documents a single T cell receptor (beta chain) sequence. Its cognate antigen is unknown. The sample originates from a study of T cell repertoires in ileal Crohn's disease. Study background: Patients had a median approximately 7.5-year disease duration, and approximately 35% were active smokers. The study's findings and limits: All patients with clonality above 26.8% had endoscopic recurrence. Compared with non-smokers, active smokers at surgery showed more clonal expansions. Mucosal expansions were suggested to be mainly CD8 T cells.

The V gene lost 4 bases and the J gene lost 3 bases, with 18 bases spanning the gap. This CDR3 has 16 amino acids. The germline V gene has CDR1 SGHTA and CDR2 FQGNSA. The assay was immunoSEQ multiplex PCR, and TCRdb's table has in-frame clones only and misses some. The sample has approximately 12,000 clones; around 76% are singletons. Sequencing input: ileal tissue. The TCR sequence derives from an adult with Crohn's disease. V gene TRBV7-2 combines with J gene TRBJ1-2; the D gene is possibly TRBD1 (6 bases). CDR3 sequence reads: CASSSSRGGVDYGYTF. CDR3 DNA: TGTGCCAGCAGCTCTAGTCGAGGGGGGGTTGACTATGGCTACACCTTC.